This TCR beta chain was profiled in a study of graft-versus-host responses after intestinal transplantation. The wider study: Induction with anti-thymocyte globulin, then tacrolimus and steroids for around three years, was given to all recipients.

The CDR3 contains 14 residues. Trimming stripped 6 bases from V and 2 bases from J, with 11 bases between. Per the germline V gene, CDR1 is MDHEN and CDR2 is SYDVKM. On this clone itself: Its specificity is unknown.

Notes on the study in general: The highest levels of circulating GvH clones went along with early declines in HvG clones after transplant. Allografts of one patient group, those with graft-donor T cell macrochimerism, had high graft-versus-host to host-versus-graft clonal ratios. The authors found GvH clones in recipient marrow, some appearing first in ileum or blood.

Sequenced by immunoSEQ multiplex PCR; TCRdb stores in-frame clones only, minus some. This table has tens of thousands of clones, 94% appearing once. This receptor was obtained from a human donor who received an intestinal transplant. The V gene is TRBV28, the J gene TRBJ1-5, with D possibly TRBD1 on 5 matching bases. The source material was unstimulated CD8+ T cells sorted from spleen or lymph node cells, sampled before intestinal transplant. The CDR3 region is CASRLTGGNQPQHF. CDR3 DNA sequence: TGTGCCAGCAGGCTAACAGGCGGCAATCAGCCCCAGCATTTT.